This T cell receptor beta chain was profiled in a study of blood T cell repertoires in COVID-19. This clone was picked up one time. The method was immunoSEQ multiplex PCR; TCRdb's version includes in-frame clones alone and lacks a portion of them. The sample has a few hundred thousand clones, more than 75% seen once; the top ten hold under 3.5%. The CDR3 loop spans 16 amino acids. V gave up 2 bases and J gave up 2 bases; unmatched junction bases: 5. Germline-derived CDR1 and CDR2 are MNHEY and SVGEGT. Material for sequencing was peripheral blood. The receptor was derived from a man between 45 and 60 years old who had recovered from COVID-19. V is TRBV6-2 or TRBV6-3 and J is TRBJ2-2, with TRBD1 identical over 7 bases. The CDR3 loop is CASSYGTAGNTGELFF. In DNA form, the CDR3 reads TGTGCCAGCAGTTACGGGACAGCCGGAAACACCGGGGAGCTGTTTTTT.